The T cell receptor (beta chain) described here comes from a study of cytomegalovirus exposure and HLA in healthy donors. Deletions cut 11 bases from V and 4 bases from J, with 20 bases between. Per the germline V gene, CDR1 is MRHNA and CDR2 is SNTAGT. The CDR3 is 14 amino acids. The PCR employed 60 Vbeta primers together with 13 Jbeta primers. The assay was immunoSEQ multiplex PCR, and TCRdb's table has in-frame clones only and misses some. Here the sample spans approximately 180,000 clones, approximately 11% being singletons. The sequenced material came from PBMCs. The chain carries TRBV6-4 and TRBJ1-1, with D uncertain. This TCR derives from a man aged 50 to 60 in good health and CMV-seropositive. This chain's CDR3 is CASGEGKPSTEAFF. In nucleotides, the CDR3 is TGTGCCTCGGGAGAAGGGAAGCCGAGCACTGAAGCTTTCTTT.